This T cell receptor beta chain comes out of a study of blood T cell repertoires in COVID-19. Study as a whole: COVID-19 samples, acute and convalescent, were from the United States, Italy and Spain. In each case, the material was cDNA or gDNA derived from T cells, B-cell-depleted T cells, or PBMCs.

Authors' processing steps: From reference gene primer amplification, estimates of nucleated cell counts were derived. The data were produced by immunoSEQ multiplex PCR, yet TCRdb's version contains in-frame clones alone and is incomplete. That table supplies the V and J calls and clone size; D and trimming were determined from the DNA. The sample has some 80,000 clones; 90% are singletons. This TCR came from a human donor in a cohort sampled during active COVID-19. Input material: peripheral blood.

This CDR3 reads CSARWGGNQPQHF. The CDR3 coding sequence is TGCAGCGCTAGATGGGGGGGCAATCAGCCCCAGCATTTT. The chain employs TRBV29-1 and TRBJ1-5; D perhaps matches TRBD1 (5 bases). The CDR3 is 13 residues long. Between the trimmed V and J ends, which lost 7 bases and 2 bases, there was a span of 12 bases. Looked up from germline, CDR1 is SQVTM and CDR2 is ANQGSEA.